Listed below are T cell receptor beta chains from one sample, sequenced in a study of cytomegalovirus exposure and HLA in healthy donors. Produced via immunoSEQ multiplex PCR; TCRdb's table is partial and in-frame only. This table holds 270,000 or so clones, approximately 90% found once. Source material: PBMCs. The receptors originated from a man between 35 and 55 years old in good health and CMV-seropositive. Both conserved end residues are part of each CDR3. A D gene is named only where the DNA matches it firmly. Clone size is not always given. Where it is, it says once, few, many or a class for expanded clones.

D gene,J gene,clone size,V gene,CDR3 protein,CDR3 DNA
TRBD1,TRBJ1-3,-,TRBV28,CASRTGAIGDTIYF,TGTGCCAGCAGGACAGGGGCGATTGGAGACACCATATATTTT
-,TRBJ1-6,-,TRBV5-1,CASSLAGYTYNSPLHF,TGCGCCAGCAGCTTGGCCGGGTACACCTATAATTCACCCCTCCACTTT
TRBD1,TRBJ2-7,-,TRBV6-5,CASSYGDRPYEQYF,TGTGCCAGCAGTTACGGGGACAGGCCCTACGAGCAGTACTTC
TRBD2,TRBJ2-7,-,TRBV7-9,CASRPPGLAAYEQYF,TGTGCCAGCAGGCCACCGGGACTAGCGGCCTACGAGCAGTACTTC
-,TRBJ2-5,-,TRBV7-3,CASSLTGQLEETQYF,TGTGCCAGCAGCTTAACGGGCCAGTTAGAAGAGACCCAGTACTTC
TRBD2,TRBJ2-1,-,TRBV7-3,CASSLGGGLAHEQFF,TGTGCCAGCAGCTTGGGGGGGGGACTAGCGCATGAGCAGTTCTTC
-,TRBJ1-5,few,TRBV5-6,CASSLSRGLRSNQPQHF,TGTGCCAGCAGCTTGAGTCGAGGGTTAAGGAGCAATCAGCCCCAGCATTTT
-,TRBJ1-1,once,TRBV5-1,CASSLGSRQNTEAFF,TGCGCCAGCAGCTTGGGATCAAGACAAAACACTGAAGCTTTCTTT
TRBD1,TRBJ2-3,-,TRBV13,CASSSQGPLVITGTDTQYF,TGTGCCAGCAGCTCACAGGGGCCCCTCGTCATTACGGGCACAGATACGCAGTATTTT
TRBD1,TRBJ2-5,-,TRBV4-2,CASSPLRTGGMETQYF,TGTGCCAGCAGCCCACTAAGGACAGGGGGTATGGAGACCCAGTACTTC
TRBD2,TRBJ2-7,once,TRBV5-1,CASSPGYASSGDSYEQYF,TGCGCCAGCAGCCCAGGGTATGCGTCTAGCGGGGATTCCTACGAGCAGTACTTC
-,TRBJ1-5,-,TRBV27,CASSLGHPNQPQHF,TGTGCCAGCAGTTTGGGACATCCCAATCAGCCCCAGCATTTT
-,TRBJ1-1,-,TRBV29-1,CSVVKGNEAFF,TGCAGCGTTGTAAAGGGGAATGAAGCTTTCTTT
-,TRBJ1-2,once,TRBV28,CASSLGVPSSHNYGYTF,TGTGCCAGCAGTTTAGGAGTTCCTTCCTCCCACAACTATGGCTACACCTTC
TRBD1,TRBJ1-6,-,TRBV7-9,CASSLPRTGGYSPLHF,TGTGCCAGCAGCTTACCTAGGACAGGAGGTTACTCACCCCTCCACTTT
TRBD2,TRBJ2-7,-,TRBV7-2,CASRAGGSYEQYF,TGTGCCAGCCGAGCGGGAGGTTCCTACGAGCAGTACTTC
TRBD2,TRBJ2-1,-,TRBV7-9,CASSLGLAGGLYNEQFF,TGTGCCAGCAGCTTAGGACTAGCGGGAGGGCTTTACAATGAGCAGTTCTTC